This T cell receptor (beta chain) is from a study of blood T cell repertoires in COVID-19. At the level of the study: The samples span acute and convalescent COVID-19 from the United States, Italy and Spain. The analysed material was cDNA or gDNA that came from T cells, B-cell-depleted T cells, or PBMCs.

The V end was cut by 4 bases, the J end by 0 bases, with 13 bases between. The CDR3 contains 16 residues. Germline CDR1 is MGHRA and CDR2 is YSYEKL. In the original processing: Nucleated cell counts were estimated from reference gene primer amplification. Profiling relied on immunoSEQ multiplex PCR, and the TCRdb table lists in-frame clones only, not all of them. V and J calls and clone size are copied from that table; D and trimming were computed from the DNA. The sample lists about 120,000 clones, approximately 87% occurring once. The gene calls are TRBV4-1 and TRBJ1-3; D uncertain. Sequenced input: peripheral blood. The origin of this receptor is a man aged 25 to 45 with acute or convalescent COVID-19. Written as DNA, the CDR3 is TGCGCCAGCAGCCCAACAGCAGGCCGCTCTGGAAACACCATATATTTT. Protein sequence: CASSPTAGRSGNTIYF.